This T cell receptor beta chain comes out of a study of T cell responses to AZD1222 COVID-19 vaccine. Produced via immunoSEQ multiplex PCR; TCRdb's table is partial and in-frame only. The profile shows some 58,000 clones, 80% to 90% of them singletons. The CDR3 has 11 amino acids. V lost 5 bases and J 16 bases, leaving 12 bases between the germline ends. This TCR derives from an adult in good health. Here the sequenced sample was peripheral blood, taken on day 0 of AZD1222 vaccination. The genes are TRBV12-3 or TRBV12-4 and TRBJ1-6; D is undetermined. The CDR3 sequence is CASSNSGTLHF. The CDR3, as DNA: TGTGCCAGCAGTAACAGCGGTACTCTCCACTTT.